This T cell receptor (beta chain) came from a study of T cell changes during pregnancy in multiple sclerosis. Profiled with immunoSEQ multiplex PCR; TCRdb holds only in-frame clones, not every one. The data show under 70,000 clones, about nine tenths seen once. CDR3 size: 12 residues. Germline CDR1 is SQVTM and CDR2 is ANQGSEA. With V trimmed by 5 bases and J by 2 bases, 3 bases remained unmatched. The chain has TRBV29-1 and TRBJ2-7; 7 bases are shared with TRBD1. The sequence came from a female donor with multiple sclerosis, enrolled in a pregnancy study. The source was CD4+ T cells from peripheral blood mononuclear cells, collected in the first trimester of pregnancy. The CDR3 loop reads CSVQGGPYEQYF. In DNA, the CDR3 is TGCAGCGTTCAAGGGGGCCCCTACGAGCAGTACTTC.